Below, 30 T cell receptor beta chains from the same sample are listed, as sequenced in a study of blood T cell repertoires in COVID-19. Repertoires were generated with immunoSEQ multiplex PCR, while TCRdb's copy carries only in-frame clones and drops some. The table lists approximately 36,000 clones, 85% of them singletons, with 4.8% in the top ten. Source material: peripheral blood. The receptor set was obtained from a man over 45 with active COVID-19.

This clone is a singleton in its sample. The CDR3 loop reads CASSPQMGPLSGNTIYF. The CDR3 coding sequence is TGTGCCAGCAGCCCTCAGATGGGGCCCCTCTCTGGAAACACCATATATTTT. This chain joins TRBV7-2 and TRBJ1-3; weak D call: TRBD1 (5 bases). Trimming pared 5 bases from V and 0 bases from J, leaving 17 bases between. This CDR3 spans 17 amino acids. CDR1 SGHTA and CDR2 FQGNSA come from the germline V gene.

The V gene is TRBV12-5, the J gene TRBJ2-3; 8 bases map to TRBD2. The V and J ends lost 5 bases and 0 bases, in that order; junction bases with no gene match: 16. The CDR3 covers 19 residues. Germline CDR1 LGHNT, CDR2 FRNRAP. CDR3 DNA sequence: TGTGCTAGTGGTACCTCGGCTGGTTGGCGGGGGGCTAGCACAGATACGCAGTATTTT. This translates into CASGTSAGWRGASTDTQYF.

The chain joins TRBV15 to TRBJ2-1, with a tentative D call TRBD2 (6 bases). Trimming took off 4 bases at V and 4 bases at J, with 20 bases between the two ends. The CDR3 has 17 residues. The germline gives CDR1 LNHNV, CDR2 YYDKDF (reference sequence). CDR3 residues: CATSTAGREPYYNEQFF. DNA of the CDR3: TGTGCCACCAGCACTGCGGGACGGGAGCCTTATTACAATGAGCAGTTCTTC.

This chain uses TRBV5-1 with TRBJ2-7, with 7 nucleotides matching TRBD1. Germline values: CDR1 SGHRS, CDR2 YFSETQ. This CDR3 spans 14 amino acids. V lost 4 bases to trimming and J lost 4 bases; unmatched junction nucleotides: 8. CDR3 DNA sequence: TGCGCCAGCAGCCCCTGGACAGGAACTTACGAGCAGTACTTC. The encoded protein is CASSPWTGTYEQYF.

This chain joins TRBV13 and TRBJ2-7; a possible D gene is TRBD2 (5 bases). V was trimmed by 7 bases and J by 0 bases, leaving 10 bases between them. CDR1 is PRHDT and CDR2 is FYEKMQ in the germline V gene (reference sequence). The CDR3 runs 13 residues. CDR3: CASKTTNSYEQYF. CDR3 bases: TGTGCCAGCAAGACTACGAACTCCTACGAGCAGTACTTC.

This chain uses TRBV27 with TRBJ2-6; D possibly corresponds to TRBD1 (5 bases). CDR1 is MNHEY and CDR2 is SMNVEV in the germline V gene (reference sequence). V was trimmed by 3 bases and J by 0 bases, leaving 6 bases between them. The CDR3 sequence is 15 residues long. CDR3 bases: TGTGCCAGCAGTTTCAGGGTCTCTGGGGCCAACGTCCTGACTTTC. This translates into CASSFRVSGANVLTF.

This clone was observed once. The genes are TRBV7-9 and TRBJ1-2, with D tentatively TRBD1 (6 bases). Trimming pared 3 bases from V and 4 bases from J, leaving 15 bases between. The CDR3 runs 15 residues. CDR1 is SEHNR, CDR2 FQNEAQ, per germline (reference sequence). CDR3 in amino acids: CASSFVPGEGYGYTF. The CDR3 DNA is TGTGCCAGCAGCTTCGTCCCAGGGGAAGGCTATGGCTACACCTTC. The complete variable domain, with remaining parts taken from reference TRBV7-9 and TRBJ1-2, reads DTGVSQNPRHKITKRGQNVTFRCDPISEHNRLYWYRQTLGQGPEFLTYFQNEAQLEKSRLLSDRFSAERPKGSFSTLEIQRTEQGDSAMYLCASSFVPGEGYGYTFGSGTRLTVV.

The V gene is TRBV7-9, the J gene TRBJ1-1, with D perhaps TRBD1 (6 bases). V lost 5 bases and J lost 6, with 16 bases in between. CDR1 SEHNR and CDR2 FQNEAQ come from the germline V gene (reference sequence). This CDR3 region has 14 residues. The CDR3 protein is CASSPGVSGPEAFF. The CDR3 DNA follows: TGTGCCAGCAGCCCAGGGGTAAGCGGCCCTGAAGCTTTCTTT.

The genes are TRBV6-5 and TRBJ1-1, with unresolved D. The V gene lost 2 bases and the J gene lost 4 bases, with 14 bases spanning the gap. Germline V lookup: CDR1 MNHEY, CDR2 SVGAGI. The CDR3 contains 15 residues. For the CDR3, the DNA is TGTGCCAGCAGTTACGGTACTTCGGTTTCCACTGAAGCTTTCTTT. Its protein is CASSYGTSVSTEAFF.

In nucleotides, the CDR3 is TGTGCCTCCTACTACCGAGGGACCGGGGAGCTGTTTTTT. Translated: CASYYRGTGELFF. This sequence joins TRBV30 and TRBJ2-2, with D tentatively TRBD2 (5 bases). Germline CDR1 GTSNPN, CDR2 SVGIG (reference sequence). This CDR3 is built from 13 residues. V was clipped by 7 bases and J by 5 bases, with 14 bases between them.

In this sample, this clone turned up once. The chain couples TRBV5-1 to TRBJ2-7; the D is unclear. Germline-derived CDR1 and CDR2 are SGHRS and YFSETQ. Trimming pared 0 bases from V and 3 bases from J, leaving 7 bases between. The CDR3 covers 13 residues. For the CDR3, the DNA is TGCGCCAGCAGCTTGGAGACATTCTACGAGCAGTACTTC. Residues: CASSLETFYEQYF.

The chain links TRBV7-7 to TRBJ2-1; 11 bases fit TRBD2. Germline trimming cut 0 bases from V and 6 bases from J; bases unmatched to any gene: 7. From germline, CDR1 is SSHAT and CDR2 FNYEAQ (reference sequence). CDR3 length: 17 residues. The DNA of the CDR3 is TGTGCCAGCAGCTTAGCCCTAGCGGGGGGACGCCTCAATGAGCAGTTCTTC. Protein product: CASSLALAGGRLNEQFF.

This clone has more than one count but fewer than ten. The CDR3 sequence is CASSSRQGRTYEQYF. In DNA, the CDR3 is TGTGCCAGCAGCTCTAGACAGGGGAGGACCTACGAGCAGTACTTC. The chain links TRBV7-9 to TRBJ2-7; 8 bases are shared with TRBD1. CDR3 length: 15 residues. V dropped 4 bases and J dropped 2; count of bases not matched to a gene: 7. Germline loops: CDR1 SEHNR, CDR2 FQNEAQ (reference sequence). The full variable domain, rest sourced from reference TRBV7-9 and TRBJ2-7, is DTGVSQNPRHKITKRGQNVTFRCDPISEHNRLYWYRQTLGQGPEFLTYFQNEAQLEKSRLLSDRFSAERPKGSFSTLEIQRTEQGDSAMYLCASSSRQGRTYEQYFGPGTRLTVT.

V usage is TRBV19 and J usage is TRBJ2-1; 7 nucleotides line up with TRBD1. The ends lost 6 bases at V and 2 bases at J; junction bases unmatched: 7. The CDR3 sequence is 15 residues long. In germline, CDR1 is LNHDA, CDR2 SQIVND (reference sequence). CDR3 coding DNA: TGTGCCAGTAGACTCGACAGGGCCCCCTACAATGAGCAGTTCTTC. Its protein is CASRLDRAPYNEQFF. The variable domain in full, with the rest retrieved from reference TRBV19 and TRBJ2-1, is DGGITQSPKYLFRKEGQNVTLSCEQNLNHDAMYWYRQDPGQGLRLIYYSQIVNDFQKGDIAEGYSVSREKKESFPLTVTSAQKNPTAFYLCASRLDRAPYNEQFFGPGTRLTVL.

This clone came up a few times. The chain couples TRBV4-2 to TRBJ1-2; TRBD1 aligns across 7 bases. The CDR3 sequence is 14 residues long. With V trimmed by 2 bases and J by 6 bases, 6 bases remained unmatched. CDR1 is LGHNA, CDR2 YNFKEQ, per germline. The CDR3 region has the DNA TGTGCCAGCAGCCAATGGGGACAGTTGGATGGCTACACCTTC. It encodes CASSQWGQLDGYTF.

V usage is TRBV6-6 and J usage is TRBJ1-1; the D is unclear. The V gene's germline CDR1 is MNHNY and CDR2 SVGAGI (reference sequence). This CDR3 is 12 amino acids long. Trimming pared 4 bases from V and 6 bases from J, leaving 9 bases between. CDR3 DNA: TGTGCCAGCAGTTCACGGGAGGCTGAAGCTTTCTTT. Protein product: CASSSREAEAFF.

The chain is built from TRBV3-1 (or the pseudogene TRBV3-2) and TRBJ2-6; D is undetermined. The CDR3 loop spans 12 amino acids. Trimming shortened V by 5 bases and J by 4 bases, and 3 bases separated the two germline ends. Germline V CDR1 and CDR2: LGHDT, YNNKEL (reference sequence). The CDR3 DNA sequence: TGTGCCAGCAGCTTAGGGGCCAACGTCCTGACTTTC. It specifies CASSLGANVLTF.

The rearrangement uses TRBV25-1 and TRBJ1-2, with 7 nucleotides matching TRBD1. Germline CDR1 reads MGHDK; CDR2 reads SYGVNS. The CDR3 loop spans 13 amino acids. The CDR3 DNA sequence: TGTACCGCCCGACAGGGAATTAACTATGGCTACACCTTC. It translates to CTARQGINYGYTF.

The chain is built from TRBV5-4 and TRBJ2-7; 8 positions match TRBD1. The CDR3 is 15 amino acids. Germline loops: CDR1 SGHNT, CDR2 YYREEE (reference sequence). V gave up 5 bases and J gave up 0 bases; unmatched junction bases: 7. The CDR3 loop reads CASRPGQGRSYEQYF. The CDR3 region has the DNA TGTGCCAGCAGACCCGGACAGGGCCGCTCCTACGAGCAGTACTTC.

This clone is medium-sized in the sample. The gene calls are TRBV2 and TRBJ2-1, with D unresolved. V lost 7 bases to trimming and J lost 3 bases, with 10 bases between them. The CDR3 loop spans 13 amino acids. Germline CDR1 is SNHLY and CDR2 is FYNNEI. The CDR3 sequence is CASKPTLYNEQFF. Written as DNA, the CDR3 is TGTGCCAGCAAACCGACACTCTACAATGAGCAGTTCTTC. Full variable domain (missing parts from reference TRBV2 and TRBJ2-1): EPEVTQTPSHQVTQMGQEVILRCVPISNHLYFYWYRQILGQKVEFLVSFYNNEISEKSEIFDDQFSVERPDGSNFTLKIRSTKLEDSAMYFCASKPTLYNEQFFGPGTRLTVL.

This sequence joins TRBV15 and TRBJ1-2, with 10 bases lining up with TRBD1. The CDR3 spans 16 residues. CDR1 LNHNV and CDR2 YYDKDF come from the germline V gene (reference sequence). V lost 2 bases and J lost 4; bases outside the gene matches: 7. The CDR3 coding sequence is TGTGCCACCAGCAGACCCGGGACAGGGGAGAGCTATGGCTACACCTTC. It yields the protein CATSRPGTGESYGYTF.

The chain employs TRBV5-1 and TRBJ2-7, with TRBD1 as a possible D gene (6 bases). CDR1 SGHRS and CDR2 YFSETQ come from the germline V gene. The CDR3 consists of 15 residues. The germline V and J ends were trimmed by 0 bases and 1 base, with 11 bases remaining between them. The CDR3: CASSLDREHSYEQYF. CDR3 bases: TGCGCCAGCAGCTTGGACAGGGAACATTCCTACGAGCAGTACTTC.

V is TRBV7-2 and J is TRBJ2-7; TRBD1 matches at 7 bases. V lost 5 bases and J lost 0; bases outside the gene matches: 4. The germline CDR1 and CDR2 sequences are SGHTA and FQGNSA. The CDR3 totals 14 residues. The CDR3 sequence: CASSPQGSSYEQYF. Here the CDR3 DNA reads TGTGCCAGCAGCCCACAGGGGAGCTCCTACGAGCAGTACTTC.

The chain links TRBV7-8 to TRBJ2-1; the match to TRBD2 covers 12 bases. CDR3 length: 14 residues. Trimming removed 8 bases from V and 5 bases from J; junction bases left unmatched: 4. Germline CDR1 SGHVS, CDR2 FQNEAQ. The CDR3 is CASLGLAGNNEQFF. CDR3 in DNA: TGTGCCAGCCTTGGACTAGCGGGGAACAATGAGCAGTTCTTC. Using reference TRBV7-8 and TRBJ2-1 for the parts outside the CDR3, the full variable domain is GAGVSQSPRYKVAKRGQDVALRCDPISGHVSLFWYQQALGQGPEFLTYFQNEAQLDKSGLPSDRFFAERPEGSVSTLKIQRTQQEDSAVYLCASLGLAGNNEQFFGPGTRLTVL.

This clone has a handful of counts. The V gene is TRBV10-2, the J gene TRBJ2-1; TRBD1 is a possible D gene (6 bases). Germline V lookup: CDR1 WSHSY, CDR2 SAAADI. CDR3 size: 15 residues. Between the trimmed V and J ends, which lost 2 bases and 0 bases, there was a span of 8 bases. CDR3 sequence: CASSEVDSSYNEQFF. The CDR3 DNA sequence: TGCGCCAGCAGTGAGGTGGACAGCTCCTACAATGAGCAGTTCTTC.

This sequence joins TRBV9 and TRBJ1-5; 7 nucleotides line up with TRBD1. Germline CDR1 SGDLS, CDR2 YYNGEE. Losses at the gene ends were 6 bases for V and 0 bases for J; bases not matched to a gene: 6. The CDR3 runs to 15 residues. CDR3: CASTPGTDSNQPQHF. The CDR3 nucleotides are TGTGCCAGCACCCCAGGGACAGATAGCAATCAGCCCCAGCATTTT.

The J gene is TRBJ2-1, the V gene TRBV7-8; D ambiguous. Trimming took off 9 bases at V and 1 base at J, with 4 bases between the two ends. CDR3 length equals 11 residues. The germline V gene has CDR1 SGHVS and CDR2 FQNEAQ. Here the CDR3 DNA reads TGTGCCAGTCTATCCTACAATGAGCAGTTCTTC. As protein: CASLSYNEQFF.

The chain combines TRBV5-1 with TRBJ2-7; no reliable D call. Per the germline V gene, CDR1 is SGHRS and CDR2 is YFSETQ. The CDR3 is 13 residues long. The ends were cut back, 2 bases at V and 0 bases at J, with 6 bases in the middle. The CDR3 loop is CASSLEYSYEQYF. Here the CDR3 DNA reads TGCGCCAGCAGCTTAGAGTACTCCTACGAGCAGTACTTC.

This clone was seen only once. The V and J genes are TRBV14 and TRBJ1-2; maybe TRBD1 (6 bases). V was shortened by 9 bases and J by 3 bases, with 20 bases between the two germline ends. The CDR3 spans 15 residues. CDR1 is SGHDN and CDR2 is FVKESK in the germline V gene. The CDR3 protein is CASSTGGLRHYGYTF. The CDR3 DNA sequence: TGTGCCAGTTCGACGGGGGGCCTTCGGCACTATGGCTACACCTTC.

The rearrangement joins TRBV7-9 to TRBJ2-7; D uncertain. This CDR3 region has 13 residues. From germline, CDR1 is SEHNR and CDR2 FQNEAQ (reference sequence). The V end lost 2 bases, the J end lost 7 bases, and 12 bases lay between the germline ends. CDR3 sequence: CASSLSTGEEQYF. The CDR3 DNA sequence: TGTGCCAGCAGCTTATCAACGGGTGAAGAGCAGTACTTC.